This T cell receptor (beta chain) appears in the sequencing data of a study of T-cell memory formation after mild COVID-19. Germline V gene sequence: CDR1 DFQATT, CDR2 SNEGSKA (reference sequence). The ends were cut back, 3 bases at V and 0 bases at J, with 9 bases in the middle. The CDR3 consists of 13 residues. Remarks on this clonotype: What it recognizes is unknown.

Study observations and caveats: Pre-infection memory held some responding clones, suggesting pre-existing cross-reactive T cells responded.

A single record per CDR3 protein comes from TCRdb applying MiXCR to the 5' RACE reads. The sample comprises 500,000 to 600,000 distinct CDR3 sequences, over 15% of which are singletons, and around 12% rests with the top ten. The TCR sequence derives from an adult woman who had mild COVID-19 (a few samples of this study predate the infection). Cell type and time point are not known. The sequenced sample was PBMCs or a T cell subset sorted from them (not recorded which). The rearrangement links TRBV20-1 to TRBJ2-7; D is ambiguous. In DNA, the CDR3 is TGCAGTGCTAGCGTCAGGAGCTCCTACGAGCAGTACTTC. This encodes CSASVRSSYEQYF.